A single TCR beta chain is shown here with its context. What it binds is not known. The entry originates in a study of shared clonotypes between healthy human individuals. Findings of the study overall: Shared across a few donors were about 4.6% of the naive CD4 clonotypes. Exclusively blood specimens were collected; tissue repertoires likely differ. Represented genetic and exposure-history diversity was restricted by having few donors.

As handled by the study authors: ImmunoSEQ sequences covered only the junction and lacked quality scores; filtering therefore differed. The data were produced by immunoSEQ multiplex PCR, yet TCRdb's version contains in-frame clones alone and is incomplete. Clone size and the V and J calls come from that table; the DNA yielded D and trimming. The sample holds about 380,000 clones; just over 95% are singletons and the top ten take 0.32%. Sequenced material: memory CD8+ T cells sorted from blood. As to subset: CD45RO+ cells pooled with CCR7-negative TemRA cells. This receptor was obtained from a man between 25 and 39 years old in good health.

CDR3 in amino acids: CATSRDRGWAQYF. The CDR3 nucleotides read TGTGCCACCAGCCGGGACAGGGGGTGGGCGCAGTACTTC. This rearrangement joins TRBV15 to TRBJ2-7; 11 bases align to TRBD1. Germline-derived CDR1 and CDR2 are LNHNV and YYDKDF (reference sequence). This CDR3 contains 13 residues. V shed 5 bases and J 9 bases; nucleotides not matched to a gene: 6.